A single sample gave rise to the 20 T cell receptor beta chains below, sequenced in a study of blood T cell repertoires in COVID-19. Assay used: immunoSEQ multiplex PCR; TCRdb lists only in-frame clones, some missing. The top ten hold 0.82% of the sample, which has 200,000 or so clones, 90% to 95% seen once. The sequenced sample consisted of peripheral blood. The receptors here all came from a man in his sixties with COVID-19, enrolled during active disease.

J is TRBJ1-6 and V is TRBV4-1, with D uncertain. The germline V and J ends were trimmed by 2 bases and 7 bases, with 15 bases remaining between them. Germline V lookup: CDR1 MGHRA, CDR2 YSYEKL. The length of the CDR3 is 16 residues. In DNA, the CDR3 is TGCGCCAGCAGCCAACGAGAAACGTCGGGGAATTCACCCCTCCACTTT. It codes for CASSQRETSGNSPLHF.

V gene TRBV24-1 combines with J gene TRBJ2-1; D is perhaps TRBD2 (5 bases). Germline loops: CDR1 KGHDR, CDR2 SFDVKD. The CDR3 is made up of 16 amino acids. Between the trimmed V and J ends, which lost 0 bases and 6 bases, there was a span of 14 bases. CDR3: CATSDLQTATINEQFF. The CDR3 DNA follows: TGTGCCACCAGTGATTTGCAAACCGCGACTATCAATGAGCAGTTCTTC.

The rearrangement links TRBV19 to TRBJ2-7; TRBD2 matches 7 bases. The V gene's germline CDR1 is LNHDA and CDR2 SQIVND (reference sequence). The J segment lost 5 bases and the V segment lost 7 bases, leaving 11 bases of the junction unmatched. This CDR3 has 14 amino acids. The CDR3 spells CASKDQSGADEQYF. The CDR3 coding sequence is TGTGCCAGTAAGGACCAAAGCGGGGCGGACGAGCAGTACTTC.

This chain links TRBV25-1 with TRBJ1-1; D gene uncertain. Trimming shortened V by 9 bases and J by 3 bases, and 11 bases separated the two germline ends. Germline loops: CDR1 MGHDK, CDR2 SYGVNS. The CDR3 length is 12 residues. The CDR3 loop is CASEGTDTEAFF. The CDR3 nucleotides read TGTGCCAGTGAGGGAACGGACACTGAAGCTTTCTTT.

A few counts support this clone. V usage is TRBV28 and J usage is TRBJ2-7; D is undetermined. Per the germline V gene, CDR1 is MDHEN and CDR2 is SYDVKM. The CDR3 is made up of 12 amino acids. V was trimmed by 2 bases and J by 4 bases, leaving 6 bases between them. The CDR3 nucleotides read TGTGCCAGCAGTTTACTACAGTACGAGCAGTACTTC. It specifies CASSLLQYEQYF. Combining the CDR3 with reference TRBV28 and TRBJ2-7 gives the whole variable domain DVKVTQSSRYLVKRTGEKVFLECVQDMDHENMFWYRQDPGLGLRLIYFSYDVKMKEKGDIPEGYSVSREKKERFSLILESASTNQTSMYLCASSLLQYEQYFGPGTRLTVT.

This clone was observed a few times. The CDR3 protein is CASSHREVGEQYF. The CDR3 DNA sequence: TGTGCCAGCAGCCACCGGGAAGTCGGCGAGCAGTACTTC. This chain connects TRBV6-5 to TRBJ2-7, with TRBD2 as a possible D gene (5 bases). Germline CDR1 is MNHEY and CDR2 is SVGAGI. Between the trimmed V and J ends, which lost 6 bases and 6 bases, there was a span of 15 bases. The CDR3 contains 13 residues.

This CDR3 is CASSQVLGGVSGELFF. DNA for the CDR3: TGTGCCAGCAGCCAAGTTTTAGGCGGGGTATCCGGGGAGCTGTTTTTT. The chain joins TRBV3-1 (or the pseudogene TRBV3-2) to TRBJ2-2; a weak D match, TRBD2 (6 bases). Germline CDR1 reads LGHDT; CDR2 reads YNNKEL (reference sequence). V was clipped by 1 base and J by 6 bases, with 15 bases between them. This CDR3 contains 16 residues.

This clone was recorded a few times. The V call is TRBV6-1, the J call TRBJ2-7, with unresolved D. Germline V gives CDR1 MNHNS, CDR2 SASEGT. CDR3 length: 15 residues. Trimming removed 1 base from V and 4 bases from J, with 14 bases in between. The CDR3 sequence is CASSEVNNLRYEQYF. In DNA form, the CDR3 reads TGTGCCAGCAGTGAAGTTAATAACTTGAGGTACGAGCAGTACTTC.

This clone occurred once. This chain links TRBV9 with TRBJ2-1; 7 bases line up with TRBD2. V dropped 4 bases and J dropped 3; count of bases not matched to a gene: 7. Germline values: CDR1 SGDLS, CDR2 YYNGEE. This CDR3 has 15 amino acids. The CDR3 loop reads CASSRAGGSYNEQFF. DNA for the CDR3: TGTGCCAGCAGCCGAGCAGGCGGGAGCTACAATGAGCAGTTCTTC. The full variable domain, completed using reference TRBV9 and TRBJ2-1, is DSGVTQTPKHLITATGQRVTLRCSPRSGDLSVYWYQQSLDQGLQFLIQYYNGEERAKGNILERFSAQQFPDLHSELNLSSLELGDSALYFCASSRAGGSYNEQFFGPGTRLTVL.

The rearrangement joins TRBV7-6 to TRBJ2-2; a weak D match, TRBD1 (6 bases). The length of the CDR3 is 14 residues. Germline V gene lookup returns CDR1 SGHVS and CDR2 FNYEAQ. Trimming stripped 3 bases from V and 2 bases from J, with 7 bases between. The CDR3 here is CASSLGHNTGELFF. The CDR3 DNA is TGTGCCAGCAGCTTGGGACACAACACCGGGGAGCTGTTTTTT.

V gene TRBV6-5 combines with J gene TRBJ2-1; 7 positions agree with TRBD1. The CDR3 length is 12 residues. Germline V gene data show CDR1 as MNHEY and CDR2 as SVGAGI. With V trimmed by 6 bases and J by 13 bases, 9 bases remained unmatched. For the CDR3, the DNA is TGTGCCAGCAGAGACAGGGTGGGCCAACAGTTCTTC. Protein product: CASRDRVGQQFF.

The rearrangement links TRBV5-1 to TRBJ1-2; D is possibly TRBD1 (6 bases). There are 13 residues in the CDR3. Deletions cut 4 bases from V and 8 bases from J, with 15 bases between. The germline V gene has CDR1 SGHRS and CDR2 YFSETQ. For the CDR3, the DNA is TGCGCCAGCAGCATACAGGGAAGGGGCGGCTACACCTTC. It codes for CASSIQGRGGYTF. Filled out from reference TRBV5-1 and TRBJ1-2, the complete variable domain reads KAGVTQTPRYLIKTRGQQVTLSCSPISGHRSVSWYQQTPGQGLQFLFEYFSETQRNKGNFPGRFSGRQFSNSRSEMNVSTLELGDSALYLCASSIQGRGGYTFGSGTRLTVV.

The rearrangement uses TRBV5-1 and TRBJ1-4; D unclear. CDR1 and CDR2 (germline): SGHRS, YFSETQ. Deletions cut 1 base from V and 3 bases from J, with 16 bases between. The CDR3 extends over 17 amino acids. The CDR3: CASSLFQEIGANEKLFF. The CDR3 DNA is TGCGCCAGCAGCTTGTTCCAGGAAATCGGGGCTAATGAAAAACTGTTTTTT.

The chain recombines TRBV6-6 with TRBJ2-1, with 13 bases aligning to TRBD2. V lost 6 bases, J lost 8 bases, and 7 bases stayed unmatched. The CDR3 contains 15 residues. Per the germline V gene, CDR1 is MNHNY and CDR2 is SVGAGI (reference sequence). The DNA for the CDR3 is TGTGCCAGCAGACTAGCGGGGGGGCCGTCTGATGAGCAGTTCTTC. Protein: CASRLAGGPSDEQFF.

A note on this clone: Distinct nucleotide sequences in the sample also encode this CDR3. The V and J genes are TRBV3-1 (or the pseudogene TRBV3-2) and TRBJ1-6; 8 positions match TRBD1. From germline, CDR1 is LGHDT and CDR2 YNNKEL (reference sequence). V lost 3 bases to trimming and J lost 7 bases; unmatched junction nucleotides: 5. This CDR3 is built from 15 residues. The DNA for the CDR3 is TGTGCCAGCAGCCAGGCTGGACAGGGAAATTCACCCCTCCACTTT. This encodes CASSQAGQGNSPLHF.

The genes are TRBV5-1 and TRBJ1-4, with D unclear. The CDR3 is 14 amino acids. Trimming shortened V by 0 bases and J by 0 bases, and 3 bases separated the two germline ends. Per germline, CDR1 SGHRS and CDR2 YFSETQ. The CDR3: CASSLAATNEKLFF. Here the CDR3 DNA reads TGCGCCAGCAGCTTGGCCGCAACTAATGAAAAACTGTTTTTT. The full variable domain, in which reference TRBV5-1 and TRBJ1-4 provide the parts outside the CDR3, is KAGVTQTPRYLIKTRGQQVTLSCSPISGHRSVSWYQQTPGQGLQFLFEYFSETQRNKGNFPGRFSGRQFSNSRSEMNVSTLELGDSALYLCASSLAATNEKLFFGSGTQLSVL.

The chain couples TRBV28 to TRBJ1-4; 8 bases map to TRBD1. Trimming at V came to 5 bases and at J to 5 bases, leaving 13 bases not matched to a gene. CDR1 and CDR2 (germline): MDHEN, SYDVKM. This CDR3 has 17 amino acids. CDR3 DNA sequence: TGTGCCAGCAGTGAGATGGGACAGGCGTCAAGGAATGAAAAACTGTTTTTT. Translating it yields CASSEMGQASRNEKLFF.

The chain combines TRBV5-1 with TRBJ2-1, with 10 nucleotides matching TRBD1. CDR3 size: 15 residues. J gave up 3 bases and V 4 bases, and 4 bases lay outside the gene matches. The germline CDR1 and CDR2 sequences are SGHRS and YFSETQ. CDR3 loop: CASSTGQGGYNEQFF. The DNA of the CDR3 is TGCGCCAGCAGCACAGGACAGGGGGGCTACAATGAGCAGTTCTTC.

The rearrangement links TRBV4-1 to TRBJ1-4; no reliable D call. This CDR3 spans 15 amino acids. Per the germline V gene, CDR1 is MGHRA and CDR2 is YSYEKL. V was clipped by 1 base and J by 0 bases, with 6 bases between them. In DNA, the CDR3 is TGCGCCAGCAGCCAAGCGAGGGCAACTAATGAAAAACTGTTTTTT. Its protein is CASSQARATNEKLFF.

This chain joins TRBV12-3 or TRBV12-4 and TRBJ2-1; tentatively, D is TRBD2 (5 bases). V lost 6 bases to trimming and J lost 16 bases, with 16 bases between them. The CDR3 is made up of 11 amino acids. The CDR3 nucleotides are TGTGCCAGCAGGTCGGGCGGGTCGGTATTCTTC. This gives the protein CASRSGGSVFF.